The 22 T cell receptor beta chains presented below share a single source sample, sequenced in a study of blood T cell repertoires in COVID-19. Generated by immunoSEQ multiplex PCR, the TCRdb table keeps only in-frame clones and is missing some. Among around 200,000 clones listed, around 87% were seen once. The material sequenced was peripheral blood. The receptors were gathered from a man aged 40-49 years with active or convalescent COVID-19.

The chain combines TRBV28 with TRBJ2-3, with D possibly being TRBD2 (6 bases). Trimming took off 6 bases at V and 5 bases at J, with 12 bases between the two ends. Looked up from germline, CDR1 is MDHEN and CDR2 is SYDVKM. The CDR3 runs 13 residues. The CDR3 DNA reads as TGTGCCAGCAGGCCATGGGAGGTAGATACGCAGTATTTT. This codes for CASRPWEVDTQYF.

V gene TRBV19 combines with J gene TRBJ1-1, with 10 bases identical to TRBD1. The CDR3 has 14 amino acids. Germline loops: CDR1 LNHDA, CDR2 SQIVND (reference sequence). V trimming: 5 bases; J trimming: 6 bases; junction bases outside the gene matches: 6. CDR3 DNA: TGTGCCAGTAGTTTGGGACAGGGGTGGTCTGAAGCTTTCTTT. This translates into CASSLGQGWSEAFF.

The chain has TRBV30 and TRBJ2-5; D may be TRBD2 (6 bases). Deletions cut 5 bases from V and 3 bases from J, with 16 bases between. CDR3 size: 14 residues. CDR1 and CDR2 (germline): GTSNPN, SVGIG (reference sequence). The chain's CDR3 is CAWWAPGEKETQYF. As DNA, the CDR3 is TGTGCCTGGTGGGCTCCGGGAGAAAAAGAGACCCAGTACTTC.

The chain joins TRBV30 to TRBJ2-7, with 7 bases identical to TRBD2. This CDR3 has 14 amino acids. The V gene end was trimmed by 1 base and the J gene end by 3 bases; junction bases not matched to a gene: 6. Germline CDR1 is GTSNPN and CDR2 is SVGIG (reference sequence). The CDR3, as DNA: TGTGCCTGGAGTGAGGCTAGCGGCCTCTACGAGCAGTACTTC. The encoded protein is CAWSEASGLYEQYF.

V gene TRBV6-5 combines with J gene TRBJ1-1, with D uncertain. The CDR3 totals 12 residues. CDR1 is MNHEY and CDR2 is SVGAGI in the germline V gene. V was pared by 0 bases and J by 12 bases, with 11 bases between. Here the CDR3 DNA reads TGTGCCAGCAGTTACTCGAGAAGGGAGACTTTCTTT. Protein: CASSYSRRETFF.

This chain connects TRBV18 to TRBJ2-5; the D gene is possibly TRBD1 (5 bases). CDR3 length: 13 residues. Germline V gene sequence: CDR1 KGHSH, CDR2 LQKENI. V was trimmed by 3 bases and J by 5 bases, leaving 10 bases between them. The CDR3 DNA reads TGTGCCAGCTCACCTACAGGCCAGGAGACCCAGTACTTC. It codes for CASSPTGQETQYF.

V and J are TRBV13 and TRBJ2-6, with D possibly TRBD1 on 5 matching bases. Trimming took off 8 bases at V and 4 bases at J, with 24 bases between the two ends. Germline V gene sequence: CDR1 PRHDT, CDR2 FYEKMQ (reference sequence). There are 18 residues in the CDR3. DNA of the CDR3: TGTGCCAGCTCCACCGGAACAGCTCGTGGGGCCGGGGCCAACGTCCTGACTTTC. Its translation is CASSTGTARGAGANVLTF.

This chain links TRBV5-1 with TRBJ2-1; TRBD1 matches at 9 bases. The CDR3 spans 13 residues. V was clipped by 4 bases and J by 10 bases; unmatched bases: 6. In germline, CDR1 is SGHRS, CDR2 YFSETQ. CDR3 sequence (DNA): TGCGCCAGCAGCCCTACAGGGGGCCCGGAGCAGTTCTTC. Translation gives CASSPTGGPEQFF.

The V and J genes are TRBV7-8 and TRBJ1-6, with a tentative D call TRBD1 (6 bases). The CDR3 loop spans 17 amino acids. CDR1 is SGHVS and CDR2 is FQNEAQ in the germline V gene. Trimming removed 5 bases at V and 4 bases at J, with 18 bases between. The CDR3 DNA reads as TGTGCCAGCAGCCCAGAGGGTAGGGGGTTTTATAATTCACCCCTCCACTTT. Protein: CASSPEGRGFYNSPLHF.

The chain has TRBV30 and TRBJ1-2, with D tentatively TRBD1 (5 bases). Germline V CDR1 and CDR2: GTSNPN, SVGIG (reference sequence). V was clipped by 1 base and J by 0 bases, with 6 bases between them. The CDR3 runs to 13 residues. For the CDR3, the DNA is TGTGCCTGGAGTGGACAGCCTAACTATGGCTACACCTTC. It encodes CAWSGQPNYGYTF.

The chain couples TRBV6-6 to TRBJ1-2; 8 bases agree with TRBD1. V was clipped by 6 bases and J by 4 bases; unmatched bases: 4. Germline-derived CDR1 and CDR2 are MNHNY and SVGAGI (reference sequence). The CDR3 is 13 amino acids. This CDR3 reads CASSGDRSYGYTF. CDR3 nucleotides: TGTGCCAGCAGCGGGGACAGGAGCTATGGCTACACCTTC.

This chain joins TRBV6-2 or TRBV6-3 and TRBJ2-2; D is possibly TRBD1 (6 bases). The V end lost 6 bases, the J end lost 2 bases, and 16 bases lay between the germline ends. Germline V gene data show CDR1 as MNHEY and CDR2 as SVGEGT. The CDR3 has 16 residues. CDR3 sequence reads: CASSRSRRGNTGELFF. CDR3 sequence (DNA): TGTGCCAGCAGCCGATCCCGCAGGGGAAACACCGGGGAGCTGTTTTTT.

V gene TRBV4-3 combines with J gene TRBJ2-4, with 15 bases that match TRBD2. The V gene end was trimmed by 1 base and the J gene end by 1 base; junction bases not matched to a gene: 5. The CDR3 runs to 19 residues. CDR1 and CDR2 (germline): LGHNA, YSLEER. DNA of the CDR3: TGCGCCAGCAGCCAAGGGACTAGCGGGGGGGCTCGGGCCAAAAACATTCAGTACTTC. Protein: CASSQGTSGGARAKNIQYF.

The CDR3 region is CASSQEGAGYQETQYF. As DNA, the CDR3 is TGTGCCAGCAGCCAAGAGGGAGCGGGGTACCAAGAGACCCAGTACTTC. The rearrangement links TRBV3-1 (or the pseudogene TRBV3-2) to TRBJ2-5, with 7 bases identical to TRBD2. The length of the CDR3 is 16 residues. The ends lost 0 bases at V and 0 bases at J; junction bases unmatched: 4. Germline V lookup: CDR1 LGHDT, CDR2 YNNKEL (reference sequence).

The CDR3 is CASSQGQGAIDTQYF. The CDR3 bases are TGTGCCAGCTCACAGGGACAGGGGGCTATAGATACGCAGTATTTT. The chain employs TRBV18 and TRBJ2-3; 12 bases fit TRBD1. V was clipped by 4 bases and J by 5 bases; unmatched bases: 4. Germline values: CDR1 KGHSH, CDR2 LQKENI. The CDR3 spans 15 residues.

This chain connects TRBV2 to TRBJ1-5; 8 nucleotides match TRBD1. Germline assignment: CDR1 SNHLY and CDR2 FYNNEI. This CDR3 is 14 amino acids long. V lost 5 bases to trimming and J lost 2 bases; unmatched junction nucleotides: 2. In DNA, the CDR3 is TGTGCCAGCAGTTCGGACAGGGGCAATCAGCCCCAGCATTTT. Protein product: CASSSDRGNQPQHF.

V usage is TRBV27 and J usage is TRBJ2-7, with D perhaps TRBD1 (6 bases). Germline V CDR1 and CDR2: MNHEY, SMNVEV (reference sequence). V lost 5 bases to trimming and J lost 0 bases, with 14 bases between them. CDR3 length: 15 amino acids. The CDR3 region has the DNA TGTGCCAGCAGTGTTGCGACAGGCGGCTCCTACGAGCAGTACTTC. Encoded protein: CASSVATGGSYEQYF.

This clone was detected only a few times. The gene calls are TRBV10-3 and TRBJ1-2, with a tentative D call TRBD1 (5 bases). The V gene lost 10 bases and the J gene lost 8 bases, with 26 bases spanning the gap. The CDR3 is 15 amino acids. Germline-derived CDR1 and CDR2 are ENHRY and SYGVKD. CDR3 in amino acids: CATQGGEGYVFGYTF. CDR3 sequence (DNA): TGTGCCACGCAGGGTGGGGAGGGATATGTTTTCGGCTACACCTTC.

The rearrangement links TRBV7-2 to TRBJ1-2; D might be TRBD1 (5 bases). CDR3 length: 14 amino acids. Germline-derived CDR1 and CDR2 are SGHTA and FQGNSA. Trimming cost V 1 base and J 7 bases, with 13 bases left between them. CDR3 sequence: CASSLDFQGGGYTF. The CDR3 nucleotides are TGTGCCAGCAGCTTAGACTTCCAGGGTGGTGGCTACACCTTC.

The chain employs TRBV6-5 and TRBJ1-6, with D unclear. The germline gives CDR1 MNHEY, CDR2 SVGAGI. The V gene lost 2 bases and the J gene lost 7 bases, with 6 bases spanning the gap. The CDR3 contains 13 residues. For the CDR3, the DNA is TGTGCCAGCAGTTACAGGGAGAATTCACCCCTCCACTTT. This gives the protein CASSYRENSPLHF.

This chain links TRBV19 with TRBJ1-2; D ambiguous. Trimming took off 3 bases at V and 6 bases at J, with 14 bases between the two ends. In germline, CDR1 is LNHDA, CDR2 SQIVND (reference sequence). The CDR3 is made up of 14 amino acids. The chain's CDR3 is CASSMTLPTHGYTF. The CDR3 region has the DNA TGTGCCAGTAGTATGACACTCCCGACGCATGGCTACACCTTC.

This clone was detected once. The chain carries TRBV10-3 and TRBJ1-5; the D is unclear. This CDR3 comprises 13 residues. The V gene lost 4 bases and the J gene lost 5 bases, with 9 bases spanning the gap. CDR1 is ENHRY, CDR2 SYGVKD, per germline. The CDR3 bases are TGTGCCATCAGTGGCGGCATCGATCAGCCCCAGCATTTT. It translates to CAISGGIDQPQHF.